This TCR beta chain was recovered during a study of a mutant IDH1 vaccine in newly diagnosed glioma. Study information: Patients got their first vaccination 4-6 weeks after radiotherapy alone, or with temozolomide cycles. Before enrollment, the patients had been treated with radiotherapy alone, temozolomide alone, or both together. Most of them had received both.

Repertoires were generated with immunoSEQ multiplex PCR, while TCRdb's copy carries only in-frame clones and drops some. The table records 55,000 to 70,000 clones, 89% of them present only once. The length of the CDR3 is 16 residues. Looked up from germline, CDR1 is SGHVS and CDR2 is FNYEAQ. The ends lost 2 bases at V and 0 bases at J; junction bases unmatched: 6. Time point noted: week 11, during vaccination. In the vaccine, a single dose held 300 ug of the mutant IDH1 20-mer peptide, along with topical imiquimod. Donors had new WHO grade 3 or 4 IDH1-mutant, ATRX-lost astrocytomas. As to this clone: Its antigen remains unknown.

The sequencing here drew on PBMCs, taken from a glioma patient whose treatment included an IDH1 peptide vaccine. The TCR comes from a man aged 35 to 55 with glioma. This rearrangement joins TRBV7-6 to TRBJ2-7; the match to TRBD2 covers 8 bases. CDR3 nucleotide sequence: TGTGCCAGCAGCTTATTCGGGGGGGAGATCTCCTACGAGCAGTACTTC. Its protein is CASSLFGGEISYEQYF.